Included here is one T cell receptor beta chain sequence, with context. Antigen specificity is unknown. The sample carries other DNA sequences with the same CDR3. The sample is drawn from a study of cytomegalovirus exposure and HLA in healthy donors. Regarding the study as a whole: A later analysis found TCR association rates differed by HLA locus, highest for DRB1 and lowest for HLA-C. In a later analysis, TCR beta V- and J-gene trimming was associated with a missense DCLRE1C variant. According to a later analysis, most TCR beta chains associated with CMV appeared HLA-restricted. According to an earlier analysis, most TCR beta V segments yielded productive rearrangements about 90% or about 30% of the time.

Primers for the PCR totalled 60 Vbeta and 13 Jbeta. Some clones are missing from TCRdb's copy, which holds only in-frame ones; the method was immunoSEQ multiplex PCR. The table has roughly 97,000 clones, around a tenth seen once. The CDR3 loop spans 16 amino acids. The V and J ends lost 2 bases and 5 bases, in that order; junction bases with no gene match: 9. The germline gives CDR1 SGDLS, CDR2 YYNGEE. The receptor comes from a man between 45 and 60 years old in good health and CMV-seropositive. The source material was PBMCs. The chain uses TRBV9 and TRBJ2-5, with TRBD2 matching 10 bases. CDR3 bases: TGTGCCAGCAGCGTGGCGTCAGCGGGAGGGAGGGAGACCCAGTACTTC. It is translated as CASSVASAGGRETQYF.